Listed below are T cell receptor beta chains from one sample, sequenced in a study of control samples from healthy donors and cancer patients. Repertoires were generated with immunoSEQ multiplex PCR, while TCRdb's copy carries only in-frame clones and drops some. Of tens of thousands of clones detected, 85% to 90% appear once; the ten largest clones hold about 40%. The specimen sequenced was PBMCs. The receptors derive from a middle-aged man with head and neck cancer. Both conserved end residues are part of each CDR3. A D gene is named only where the DNA matches it firmly. Clone size appears in some rows only: once, few, many, or a class for an expanded clone.

j_call d_call v_call clone_size cdr3_nt cdr3_aa
TRBJ2-7 - TRBV5-1 - TGCGCCAGCAGCTTGGAAGGGTTCGACGAGCAGTACTTC CASSLEGFDEQYF
TRBJ2-1 TRBD2 TRBV28 - TGTGCCAGCAGCCCGGCTAGCGGGGGCTACAATGAGCAGTTCTTC CASSPASGGYNEQFF
TRBJ2-6 - TRBV29-1 - TGCAGCGTTGGGGGGGCTGGGGCCAACGTCCTGACTTTC CSVGGAGANVLTF
TRBJ2-5 - TRBV4-2 - TGTGCCAGCAGCCAAGAGGTTCGGACCCCGGGGACCCAGTACTTC CASSQEVRTPGTQYF
TRBJ1-1 TRBD1 TRBV25-1 - TGTGCCAGCAGTGCGACAGGGGGTACTGAAGCTTTCTTT CASSATGGTEAFF
TRBJ1-6 TRBD1 TRBV27 - TGTGCCAGCAGGAGGGGGCAAGGTTCACCCCTCCACTTT CASRRGQGSPLHF
TRBJ2-7 TRBD1 TRBV27 - TGTGCCAGCAGTTCCCGGGACAGGGATGACGAGCAGTACTTC CASSSRDRDDEQYF
TRBJ2-1 - TRBV5-4 - TGTGCCAGCAGCTTGGGAAGGCAGAATGAGCAGTTCTTC CASSLGRQNEQFF
TRBJ2-1 - TRBV10-2 - TGCGCCAGCTCCCTCCCAGGAAACAATGAGCAGTTCTTC CASSLPGNNEQFF
TRBJ1-5 - TRBV3-1/TRBV3-2 few TGTGCCAGCAGCCAAGATCCTATTCAGCCCCAGCATTTT CASSQDPIQPQHF
TRBJ1-1 TRBD1 TRBV4-3 - TGCGCCAGCAGCCATAGGACAGGGAGGAACACTGAAGCTTTCTTT CASSHRTGRNTEAFF
TRBJ2-5 TRBD2 TRBV19 - TGTGCCAGTAGTGGGACTAGGATGGAGGAGACCCAGTACTTC CASSGTRMEETQYF